This T cell receptor beta chain is from a study of T-cell memory formation after mild COVID-19. Trimming cost V 5 bases and J 9 bases, with 8 bases left between them. CDR3 length equals 12 residues. TCRdb called the 5' RACE reads again in MiXCR, with one record for every CDR3 protein. The sample yields 120,000 to 150,000 distinct CDR3 sequences, roughly 6.2% seen once. Study outcomes and limitations: Shrinking CD4+ clones were chiefly CM and EM; CD8+ ones were chiefly EMRA.

This clonotype was counted a single time. The antigen is undetermined. The sequence came from an adult woman who had mild COVID-19 (a few samples of this study predate the infection). Cell type and time point are not known. The J gene is TRBJ1-6, the V gene TRBV12-3 or TRBV12-4; possibly TRBD1 for D (5 bases). Sequencing was done on a sample of PBMCs or a T cell subset sorted from them (not recorded which). This CDR3 is CASSRGISPLHF. The CDR3 coding sequence is TGTGCCAGCAGTCGGGGGATTTCACCCCTCCACTTT.